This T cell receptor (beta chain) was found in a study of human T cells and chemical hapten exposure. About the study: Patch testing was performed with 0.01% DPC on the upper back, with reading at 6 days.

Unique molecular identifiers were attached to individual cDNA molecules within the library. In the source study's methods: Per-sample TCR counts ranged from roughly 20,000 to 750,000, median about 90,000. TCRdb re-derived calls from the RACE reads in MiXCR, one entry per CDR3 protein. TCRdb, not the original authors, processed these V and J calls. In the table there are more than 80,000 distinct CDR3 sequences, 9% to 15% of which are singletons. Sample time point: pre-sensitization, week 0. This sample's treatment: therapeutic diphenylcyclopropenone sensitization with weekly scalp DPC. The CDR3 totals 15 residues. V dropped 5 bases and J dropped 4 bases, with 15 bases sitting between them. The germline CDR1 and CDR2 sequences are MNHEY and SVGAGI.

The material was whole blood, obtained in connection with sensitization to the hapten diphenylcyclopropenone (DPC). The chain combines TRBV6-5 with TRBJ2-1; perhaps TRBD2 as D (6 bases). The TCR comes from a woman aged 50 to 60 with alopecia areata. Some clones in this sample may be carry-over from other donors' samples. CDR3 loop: CASSHSSALYNEQFF. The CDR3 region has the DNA TGTGCCAGCAGTCATTCTAGCGCCTTATACAATGAGCAGTTCTTC.